The present T cell receptor (beta chain) was sequenced within a study of OX40 agonist ivuxolimab in advanced cancers. The investigators sampled blood at baseline, at cycle 4 day 1, and at cycle 7 day 1. Clones were sequenced by immunoSEQ multiplex PCR, and TCRdb holds only the in-frame ones, with some missing. The sample lists tens of thousands of clones, about four fifths occurring once. As regards this clone: The antigen is undetermined.

Study results and caveats: The expanded peripheral T cells' antigen specificity was not determined. By week 6 at 0.1 to 3.0 mg/kg, blood CD4+ and CD8+ T cells had expanded clonally. On average, a greater number of expanded clones characterised CD8+ T cells relative to CD4+.

Material: CD4+ or CD8+ T cells sorted from blood, obtained in a trial of the OX40 agonist ivuxolimab. The source of this sequence is an adult with an advanced solid tumor such as melanoma, head and neck, liver or kidney cancer.

CDR3 sequence (DNA): TGTGCCAGCAGCTTCGTAGGGGATGAGCAGTTCTTC. This translates into CASSFVGDEQFF. The chain joins TRBV5-4 to TRBJ2-1, with D tentatively TRBD1 (5 bases). Trimming pared 2 bases from V and 8 bases from J, leaving 8 bases between. Looked up from germline, CDR1 is SGHNT and CDR2 is YYREEE (reference sequence). The CDR3 runs to 12 residues.